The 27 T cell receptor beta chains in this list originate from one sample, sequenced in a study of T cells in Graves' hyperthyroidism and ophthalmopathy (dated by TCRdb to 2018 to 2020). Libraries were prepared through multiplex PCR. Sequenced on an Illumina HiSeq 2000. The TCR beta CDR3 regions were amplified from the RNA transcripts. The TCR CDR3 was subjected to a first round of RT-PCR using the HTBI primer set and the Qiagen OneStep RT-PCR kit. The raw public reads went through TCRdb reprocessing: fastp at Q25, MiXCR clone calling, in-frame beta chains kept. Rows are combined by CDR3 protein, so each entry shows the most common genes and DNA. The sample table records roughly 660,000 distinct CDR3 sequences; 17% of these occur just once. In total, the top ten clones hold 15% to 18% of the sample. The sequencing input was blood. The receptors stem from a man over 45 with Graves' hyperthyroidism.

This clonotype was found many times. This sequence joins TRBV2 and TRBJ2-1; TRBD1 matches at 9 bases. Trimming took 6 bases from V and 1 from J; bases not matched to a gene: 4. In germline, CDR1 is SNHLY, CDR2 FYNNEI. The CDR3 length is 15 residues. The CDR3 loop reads CASSPGTGSYNEQFF. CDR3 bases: TGTGCCAGCAGCCCCGGGACAGGGTCCTACAATGAGCAGTTCTTC.

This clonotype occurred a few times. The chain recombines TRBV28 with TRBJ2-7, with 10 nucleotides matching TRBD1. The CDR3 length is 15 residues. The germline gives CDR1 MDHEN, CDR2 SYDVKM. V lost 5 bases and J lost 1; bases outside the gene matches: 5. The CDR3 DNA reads TGTGCCAGCAGTCTGGGACAGGGGTATTCCTACGAGCAGTACTTC. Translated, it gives CASSLGQGYSYEQYF.

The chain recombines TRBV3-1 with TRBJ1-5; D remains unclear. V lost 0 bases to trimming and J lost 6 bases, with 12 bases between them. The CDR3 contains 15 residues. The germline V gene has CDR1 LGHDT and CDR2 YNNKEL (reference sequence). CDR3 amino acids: CASSQDLGPGQPQHF. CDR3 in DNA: TGTGCCAGCAGCCAAGATCTAGGGCCAGGTCAGCCCCAGCATTTT.

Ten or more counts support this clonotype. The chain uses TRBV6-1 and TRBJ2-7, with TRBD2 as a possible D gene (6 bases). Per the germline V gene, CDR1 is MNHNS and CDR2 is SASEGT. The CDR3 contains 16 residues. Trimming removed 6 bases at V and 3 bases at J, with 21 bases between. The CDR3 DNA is TGTGCCAGCAGCTGGGCGCGCAGGCGGGATTTCTACGAGCAGTACTTC. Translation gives CASSWARRRDFYEQYF.

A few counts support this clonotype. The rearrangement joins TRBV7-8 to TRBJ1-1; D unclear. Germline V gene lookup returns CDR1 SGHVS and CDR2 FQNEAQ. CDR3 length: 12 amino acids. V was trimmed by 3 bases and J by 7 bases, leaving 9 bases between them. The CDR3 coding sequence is TGTGCCAGCAGCTTGGGCTACTATGAAGCTTTCTTT. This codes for CASSLGYYEAFF.

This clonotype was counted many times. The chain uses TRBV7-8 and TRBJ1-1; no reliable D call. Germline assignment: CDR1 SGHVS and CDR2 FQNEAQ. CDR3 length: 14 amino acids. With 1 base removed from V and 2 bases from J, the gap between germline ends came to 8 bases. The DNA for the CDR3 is TGTGCCAGCAGCTTAGTGGCGCTAAACACTGAAGCTTTCTTT. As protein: CASSLVALNTEAFF. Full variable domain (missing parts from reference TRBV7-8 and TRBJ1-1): GAGVSQSPRYKVAKRGQDVALRCDPISGHVSLFWYQQALGQGPEFLTYFQNEAQLDKSGLPSDRFFAERPEGSVSTLKIQRTQQEDSAVYLCASSLVALNTEAFFGQGTRLTVV.

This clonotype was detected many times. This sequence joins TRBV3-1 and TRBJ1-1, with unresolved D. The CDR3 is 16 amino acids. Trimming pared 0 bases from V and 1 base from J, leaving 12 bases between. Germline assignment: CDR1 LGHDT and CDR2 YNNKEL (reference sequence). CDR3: CASSQDGSGSNTEAFF. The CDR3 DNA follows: TGTGCCAGCAGCCAAGACGGATCGGGATCGAACACTGAAGCTTTCTTT.

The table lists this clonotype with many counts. The CDR3 sequence: CASSARRGASHEQFF. Here the CDR3 DNA reads TGTGCCAGCAGTGCCAGGAGGGGCGCGTCCCATGAGCAGTTCTTC. J is TRBJ2-1 and V is TRBV28, with D perhaps TRBD2 (6 bases). Germline CDR1 reads MDHEN; CDR2 reads SYDVKM. The CDR3 consists of 15 residues. V lost 5 bases and J 8 bases, leaving 19 bases between the germline ends. Complete variable domain (other parts from reference TRBV28 and TRBJ2-1): DVKVTQSSRYLVKRTGEKVFLECVQDMDHENMFWYRQDPGLGLRLIYFSYDVKMKEKGDIPEGYSVSREKKERFSLILESASTNQTSMYLCASSARRGASHEQFFGPGTRLTVL.

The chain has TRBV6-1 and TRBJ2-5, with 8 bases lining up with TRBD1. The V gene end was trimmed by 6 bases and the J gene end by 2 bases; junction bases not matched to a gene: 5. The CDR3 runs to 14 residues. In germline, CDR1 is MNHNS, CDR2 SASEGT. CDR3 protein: CASRSRDRQETQYF. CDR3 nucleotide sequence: TGTGCCAGCAGATCCCGGGACAGGCAAGAGACCCAGTACTTC.

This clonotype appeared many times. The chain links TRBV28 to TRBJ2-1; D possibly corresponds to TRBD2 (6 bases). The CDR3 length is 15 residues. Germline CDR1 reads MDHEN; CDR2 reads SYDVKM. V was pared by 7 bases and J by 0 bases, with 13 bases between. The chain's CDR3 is CASNWATSSYNEQFF. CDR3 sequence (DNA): TGTGCCAGCAACTGGGCGACTAGCTCCTACAATGAGCAGTTCTTC.

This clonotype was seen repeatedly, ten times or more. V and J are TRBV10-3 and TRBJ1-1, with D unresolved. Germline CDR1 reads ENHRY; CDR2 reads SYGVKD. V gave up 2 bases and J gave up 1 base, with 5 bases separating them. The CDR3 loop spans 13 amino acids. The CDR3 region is CAISEAENTEAFF. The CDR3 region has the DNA TGTGCCATCAGTGAGGCTGAGAACACTGAAGCTTTCTTT.

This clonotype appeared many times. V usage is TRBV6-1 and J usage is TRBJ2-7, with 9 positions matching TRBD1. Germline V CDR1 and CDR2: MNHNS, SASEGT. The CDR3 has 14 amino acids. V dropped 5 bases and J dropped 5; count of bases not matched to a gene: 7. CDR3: CASSRDRALDEQYF. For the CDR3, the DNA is TGTGCCAGCAGTCGGGACAGGGCTCTCGACGAGCAGTACTTC.

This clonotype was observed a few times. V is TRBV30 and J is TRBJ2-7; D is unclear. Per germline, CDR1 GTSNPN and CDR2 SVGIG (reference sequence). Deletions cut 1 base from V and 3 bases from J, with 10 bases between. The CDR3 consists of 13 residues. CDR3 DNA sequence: TGTGCCTGGAGTGGAATCTCGGGCTACGAGCAGTACTTC. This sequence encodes CAWSGISGYEQYF.

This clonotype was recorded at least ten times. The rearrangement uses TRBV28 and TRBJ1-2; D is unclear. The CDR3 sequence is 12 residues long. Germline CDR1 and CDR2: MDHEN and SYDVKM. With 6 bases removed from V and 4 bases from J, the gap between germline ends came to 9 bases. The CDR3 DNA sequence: TGTGCCAGCAGCGGTGGAACCTATGGCTACACCTTC. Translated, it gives CASSGGTYGYTF.

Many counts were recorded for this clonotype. The CDR3 nucleotides read TGTGCCAGCAGTTTAATCGGCCGTCCGTACCAAGAGACCCAGTACTTC. This encodes CASSLIGRPYQETQYF. The V call is TRBV28, the J call TRBJ2-5; D unresolved. Trimming stripped 2 bases from V and 0 bases from J, with 13 bases between. The germline V gene has CDR1 MDHEN and CDR2 SYDVKM. The CDR3 consists of 16 residues.

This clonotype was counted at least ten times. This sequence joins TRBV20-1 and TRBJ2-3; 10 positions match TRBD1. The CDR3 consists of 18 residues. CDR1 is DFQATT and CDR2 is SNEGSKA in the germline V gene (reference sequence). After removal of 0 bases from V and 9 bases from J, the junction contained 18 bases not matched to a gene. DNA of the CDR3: TGCAGTGCTAGAGATTTGGTTTTCAGACAGGGGGCGGAGAGGACGCAGTATTTT. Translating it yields CSARDLVFRQGAERTQYF.

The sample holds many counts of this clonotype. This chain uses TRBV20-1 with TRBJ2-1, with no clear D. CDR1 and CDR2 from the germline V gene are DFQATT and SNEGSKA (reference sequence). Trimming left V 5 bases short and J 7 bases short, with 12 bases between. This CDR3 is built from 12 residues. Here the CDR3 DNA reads TGCAGTGCTCCGGACGGCCTAAATGAGCAGTTCTTC. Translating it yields CSAPDGLNEQFF.

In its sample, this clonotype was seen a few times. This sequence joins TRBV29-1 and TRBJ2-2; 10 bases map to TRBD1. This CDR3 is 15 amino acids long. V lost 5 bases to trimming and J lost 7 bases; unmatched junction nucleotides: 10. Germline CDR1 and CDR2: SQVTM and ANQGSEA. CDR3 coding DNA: TGCAGCGTTACCTCCGGGACAGGGGTAGGCGGGGAGCTGTTTTTT. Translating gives CSVTSGTGVGGELFF.

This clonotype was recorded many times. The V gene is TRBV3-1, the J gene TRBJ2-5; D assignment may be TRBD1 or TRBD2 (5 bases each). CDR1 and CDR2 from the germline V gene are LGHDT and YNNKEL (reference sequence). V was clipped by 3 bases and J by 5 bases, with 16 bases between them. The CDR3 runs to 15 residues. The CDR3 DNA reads TGTGCCAGCAGCCACAACGGCCGGGGCGGGGAGACCCAGTACTTC. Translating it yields CASSHNGRGGETQYF.

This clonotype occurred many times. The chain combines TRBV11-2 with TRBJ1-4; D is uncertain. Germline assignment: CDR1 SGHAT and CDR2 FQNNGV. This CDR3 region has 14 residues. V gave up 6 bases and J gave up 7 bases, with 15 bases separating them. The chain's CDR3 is CASSAVGPFEKLFF. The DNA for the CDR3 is TGTGCCAGCAGTGCGGTAGGGCCTTTTGAAAAACTGTTTTTT.

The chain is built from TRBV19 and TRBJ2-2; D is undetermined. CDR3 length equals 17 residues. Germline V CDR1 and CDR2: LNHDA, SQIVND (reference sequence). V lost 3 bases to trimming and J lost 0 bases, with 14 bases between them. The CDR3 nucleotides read TGTGCCAGTAGTATTGGTATCTCAACCGCGAACACCGGGGAGCTGTTTTTT. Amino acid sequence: CASSIGISTANTGELFF.

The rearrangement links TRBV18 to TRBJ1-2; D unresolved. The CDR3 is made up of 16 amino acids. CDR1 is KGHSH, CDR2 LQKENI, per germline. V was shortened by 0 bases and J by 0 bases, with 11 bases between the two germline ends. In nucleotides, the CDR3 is TGTGCCAGCTCACCACCAGGTCAGAACACTAACTATGGCTACACCTTC. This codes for CASSPPGQNTNYGYTF.

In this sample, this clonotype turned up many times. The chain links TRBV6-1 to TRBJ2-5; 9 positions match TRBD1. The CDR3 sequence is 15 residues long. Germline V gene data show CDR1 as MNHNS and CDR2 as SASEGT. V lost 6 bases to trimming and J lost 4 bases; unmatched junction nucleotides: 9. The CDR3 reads CASRSPGQGRETQYF. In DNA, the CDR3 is TGTGCCAGCAGGTCACCGGGACAGGGTAGAGAGACCCAGTACTTC.

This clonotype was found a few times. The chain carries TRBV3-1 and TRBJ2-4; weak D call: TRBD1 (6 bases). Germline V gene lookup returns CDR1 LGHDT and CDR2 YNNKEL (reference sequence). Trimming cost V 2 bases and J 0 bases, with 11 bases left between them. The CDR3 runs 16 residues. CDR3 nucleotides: TGTGCCAGCAGCCAATACCAGGGGTTAGCCAAAAACATTCAGTACTTC. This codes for CASSQYQGLAKNIQYF. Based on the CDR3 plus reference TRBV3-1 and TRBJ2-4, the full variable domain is DTAVSQTPKYLVTQMGNDKSIKCEQNLGHDTMYWYKQDSKKFLKIMFSYNNKELIINETVPNRFSPKSPDKAHLNLHINSLELGDSAVYFCASSQYQGLAKNIQYFGAGTRLSVL.

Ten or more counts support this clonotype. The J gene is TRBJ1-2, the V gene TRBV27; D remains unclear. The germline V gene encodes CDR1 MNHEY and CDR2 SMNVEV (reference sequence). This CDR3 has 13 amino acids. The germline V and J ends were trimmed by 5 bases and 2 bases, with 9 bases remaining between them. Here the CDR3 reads CASSPGSNYGYTF. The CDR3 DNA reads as TGTGCCAGCAGTCCAGGTAGCAACTATGGCTACACCTTC.

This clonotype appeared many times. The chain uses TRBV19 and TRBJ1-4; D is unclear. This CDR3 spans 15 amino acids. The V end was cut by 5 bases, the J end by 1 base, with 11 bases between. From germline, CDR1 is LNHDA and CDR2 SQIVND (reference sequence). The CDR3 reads CASSSPGVTNEKLFF. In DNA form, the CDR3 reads TGTGCCAGTAGTTCGCCTGGAGTAACTAATGAAAAACTGTTTTTT.

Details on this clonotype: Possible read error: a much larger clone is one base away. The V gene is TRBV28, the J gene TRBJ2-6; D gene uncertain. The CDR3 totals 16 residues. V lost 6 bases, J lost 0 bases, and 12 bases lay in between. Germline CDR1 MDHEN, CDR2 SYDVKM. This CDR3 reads CASRQIGSSGANVLTF. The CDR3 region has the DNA TGTGCCAGCAGGCAGATAGGCAGCTCTGGGGCCAACGTCCTGACTTTC.